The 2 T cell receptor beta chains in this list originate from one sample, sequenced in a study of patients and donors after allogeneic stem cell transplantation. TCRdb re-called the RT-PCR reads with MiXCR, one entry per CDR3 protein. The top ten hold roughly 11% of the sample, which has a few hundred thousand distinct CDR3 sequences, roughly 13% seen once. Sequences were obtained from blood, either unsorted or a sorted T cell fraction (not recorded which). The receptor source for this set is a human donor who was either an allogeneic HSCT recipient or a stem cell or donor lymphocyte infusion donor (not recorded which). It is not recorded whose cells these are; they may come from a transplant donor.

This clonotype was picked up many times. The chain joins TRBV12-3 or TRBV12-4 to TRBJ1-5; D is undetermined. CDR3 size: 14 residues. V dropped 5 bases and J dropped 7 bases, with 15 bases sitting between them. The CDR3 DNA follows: TGTGCCAGCAGTCCTCTCAGGTTAGGACAGCCCCAGCATTTT. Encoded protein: CASSPLRLGQPQHF.

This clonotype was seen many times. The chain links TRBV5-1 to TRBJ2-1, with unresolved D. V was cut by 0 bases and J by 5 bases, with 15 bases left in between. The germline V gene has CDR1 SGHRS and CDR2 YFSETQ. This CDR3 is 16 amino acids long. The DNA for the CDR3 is TGCGCCAGCAGCTTGGCGGGCCCCCCTCTCCACAATGAGCAGTTCTTC. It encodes CASSLAGPPLHNEQFF.